This T cell receptor beta chain stems from a study of early T cells in non-severe SARS-CoV-2 infection. Study results and caveats: The matching step, a VDJdb search, favored anti-spike CD8 responses and missed private and CD4 specificities.

This clonotype was seen ten or more times. Its antigen remains unidentified. The V and J ends lost 3 bases and 0 bases respectively, with 21 bases between them. This CDR3 is 20 amino acids long. Per germline, CDR1 LGHDT and CDR2 YNNKEL (reference sequence). The TCR library protocol was used to attach unique molecular identifiers. These identifiers were attached to individual cDNA molecules. MiXCR was run by TCRdb on the 5' RACE reads, yielding one entry per CDR3 protein. This table holds tens of thousands of distinct CDR3 sequences, over 4% found once. This receptor was obtained from an adult who was a healthcare worker with PCR-confirmed SARS-CoV-2 infection or an uninfected control (not recorded which). The chain uses TRBV3-1 and TRBJ2-6, with a weak D call TRBD2 (7 bases). Sample: whole blood. The CDR3 loop is CASSHLLRGGPRSGANVLTF. Here the CDR3 DNA reads TGTGCCAGCAGCCATCTCCTAAGGGGGGGGCCACGCTCTGGGGCCAACGTCCTGACTTTC.